This T cell receptor (beta chain) was obtained from a study of cytomegalovirus exposure and HLA in healthy donors. Study outcomes and limitations: Some public TCRs appeared in many individuals, while most sequences were rare. Some V segments, TRBV6-2 and TRBV6-3 among them, were indistinguishable and were therefore excluded.

Worth noting for this clone: Its specificity is unknown.

Trimming removed 7 bases at V and 10 bases at J, with 14 bases between. Germline V gene data show CDR1 as WSHSY and CDR2 as SAAADI. The CDR3 contains 13 residues. Each donor was nominally healthy when sampled (though unrecorded immune exposures were likely). The primer mix had 60 Vbeta and 13 Jbeta primers. The authors' processing: The authors later counted about 80 million unique TCR beta chains, roughly 10 million of them shared. Measured with immunoSEQ multiplex PCR; TCRdb has only the in-frame clones, and not every one. That table is the source of V, J and clone size, and D and trimming were worked out from the DNA. The sample holds under 200,000 clones, roughly 80% seen once.

This TCR was sampled from a female donor in good health and CMV-seronegative. The V call is TRBV10-2, the J call TRBJ1-6; tentatively, D is TRBD1 (5 bases). Sequenced sample: PBMCs. The CDR3 sequence: CASTGRAESPLHF. The CDR3 coding sequence is TGCGCCAGCACCGGCAGGGCCGAATCACCCCTCCACTTT.